This paragraph reports one T cell receptor (beta chain). The antigen it binds to is not known. Nothing much larger sits one base from this clone, and base qualities are not available. The data were taken from a study of T cells after yellow fever vaccination (dated by TCRdb to between 2017 and 2020). At the level of the whole study: Libraries from fractions with low cell numbers were prepared with the SMART-Seq v4 Ultra Low Input RNA kit. To track T-cell clones before and after primary and booster YFV17D yellow fever vaccination, bulk TCR alpha and beta repertoires were sequenced longitudinally. Two healthy male donors, one aged 18 to 30 and one aged 30 to 40 years, were included in the cohort. Blood was drawn at multiple timepoints before and after primary and secondary immunization, with bulk PBMC replicates and cell subsets isolated.

Sequenced on an Illumina NovaSeq 6000. TCR cDNA was made using 5'RACE template switching, a step that added a universal primer site and unique molecular identifiers. Priming of cDNA synthesis was performed from both the TCR alpha and TCR beta constant segments. Two PCR steps were used to amplify libraries, with sample barcodes and sequencing adapters being added in the second step. Sequencing of libraries was performed on Illumina HiSeq 2500 (2x100 bp) or NovaSeq (2x150 bp). The authors processed their data as follows. Demultiplexing of reads and collapsing into UMI consensus sequences were performed with MIGEC, and V(D)J alignment was carried out with MiXCR. Vaccine-responding clonotypes were identified with edgeR using replicate PBMC samples, with FDR below 0.01 and a log2 fold change above 5 up to day 15 being required. Each bulk clonotype was labeled CD4 or CD8 based on which sequenced repertoire, CD4 or CD8, contained the clonotype at higher abundance. TCRdb trimmed the raw reads at Q25, called clones with MiXCR and kept productive beta chains. Entries are consolidated by CDR3 protein sequence, retaining the most common genes and DNA. TCRdb, not the original authors, processed these V and J calls. This sample gives 100,000 to 150,000 distinct CDR3 sequences in total; 8% to 10% of them show up just once. Jointly, the top ten make up less than 40% of the sample.

Results the study describes overall, beyond this receptor: Compared with the primary T-cell response, the secondary T-cell response was faster but weaker, reaching its peak on day 5 rather than on day 15. A small share of clonotypes was detected in both CD4 and CD8 compartments, with the overlap likely arising from convergent recombination. Computational filtering was required because FACS-sorted repertoires could contain abundant contaminating clonotypes from the bulk population. Only a couple of donors were included in the study, so the extent to which the findings can be generalized is limited. After the booster, most of the clones that had expanded following primary vaccination were detected again (96% of CD4 and around 90% of CD8), which suggests that memory was broadly maintained.

The CDR3 sequence holds 11 residues, the cysteine and phenylalanine included. Left in the record is the CDR3 DNA by itself, 33 bases read in frame from the first base. Taken from the germline V gene, the CDR1 and CDR2 loops are SQVTM and ANQGSEA. Trimmed from V: 6 bases; trimmed from J: 8 bases; junction bases lacking a gene match: 6. The sample's treatment or condition, from its label and the paper: live attenuated yellow fever vaccine strain. PBMCs were isolated from peripheral blood using a standard Ficoll-Paque protocol. Dynabeads CD4 and CD8 positive selection kits were used to isolate the CD4 and CD8 T-cell fractions. TriZol was used to extract RNA from bulk PBMCs, from CD4 and CD8 fractions, and from dextramer-positive and dextramer-negative fractions.

Source: CD8+ T cells sorted from PBMCs, taken on the day of the yellow fever booster vaccination. Recombination connected TRBV29-1 to TRBJ1-2; 7 bases in the junction line up with TRBD1. The clonotype originates from a man between 18 and 35 years old who received the YFV17D yellow fever vaccine. The CDR3 is CSVSGTAGYTF. DNA sequence: TGCAGCGTCTCCGGGACAGCGGGCTACACCTTC.